This T cell receptor (beta chain) was sequenced during a study of early T cells in non-severe SARS-CoV-2 infection. Study details: The sequenced material was bulk RNA from unsorted whole blood, and its chains were unpaired.

This clonotype has a count of ten or more. Its antigen is still unknown. The CDR3 sequence is 12 residues long. The V gene lost 2 bases and the J gene lost 9 bases, with 8 bases spanning the gap. Germline CDR1 MNHNS, CDR2 SASEGT. Researchers tagged individual cDNA molecules with unique molecular identifiers. In TCRdb, the 5' RACE reads were re-called with MiXCR into one record per CDR3 protein. This table has 55,000 to 75,000 distinct CDR3 sequences, over 4.5% appearing once. Points from the study as a whole: VDJdb matching, biased toward anti-spike CD8 responses, missed private and CD4 specificities.

This specimen consisted of whole blood, obtained at baseline. The chain recombines TRBV6-1 with TRBJ1-5, with D uncertain. The receptor's source is an adult who was a healthcare worker with PCR-confirmed SARS-CoV-2 infection or an uninfected control (not recorded which). For the CDR3, the DNA is TGTGCCAGCAGTGAATCTCATCGGCCCCAGCATTTT. It yields the protein CASSESHRPQHF.